The 10 T cell receptor beta chains presented below share a single source sample, sequenced in a study of sequential checkpoint blockade in melanoma. The data were produced by immunoSEQ multiplex PCR, yet TCRdb's version contains in-frame clones alone and is incomplete. Among fewer than 15,000 clones listed, roughly 79% were seen once. Treatment: randomized to nivolumab then ipilimumab (arm A) or the reverse (arm B). The sample in question was CD8+ T cells sorted from blood (inferred from file names), obtained from a patient given nivolumab and ipilimumab in sequence. These receptors were obtained from a human donor with melanoma.

The rearrangement joins TRBV5-6 to TRBJ2-7; 7 nucleotides line up with TRBD1. With V trimmed by 4 bases and J by 3 bases, 13 bases remained unmatched. The germline V gene has CDR1 SGHDT and CDR2 YYEEEE. The CDR3 loop spans 16 amino acids. In DNA form, the CDR3 reads TGTGCCAGCAGCACCCGGACAGGCCCAACAAACTACGAGCAGTACTTC. This translates into CASSTRTGPTNYEQYF.

This clone showed up just a few times. The V gene is TRBV28, the J gene TRBJ1-4; tentatively, D is TRBD1 (6 bases). This CDR3 region has 12 residues. The germline CDR1 and CDR2 sequences are MDHEN and SYDVKM. With 6 bases removed from V and 10 bases from J, the gap between germline ends came to 12 bases. The CDR3 DNA reads as TGTGCCAGCAGCCCCCCCAGGGGAAAACTGTTTTTT. It is translated as CASSPPRGKLFF. Variable domain in full (rest from reference TRBV28 and TRBJ1-4): DVKVTQSSRYLVKRTGEKVFLECVQDMDHENMFWYRQDPGLGLRLIYFSYDVKMKEKGDIPEGYSVSREKKERFSLILESASTNQTSMYLCASSPPRGKLFFGSGTQLSVL.

The V gene is TRBV27, the J gene TRBJ1-1, with D possibly being TRBD1 (5 bases). There are 15 residues in the CDR3. V was pared by 4 bases and J by 0 bases, with 12 bases between. Per germline, CDR1 MNHEY and CDR2 SMNVEV (reference sequence). The CDR3 bases are TGTGCCAGCAGTTGGGGGGGAGGGGTGAACACTGAAGCTTTCTTT. It translates to CASSWGGGVNTEAFF.

The chain is built from TRBV9 and TRBJ2-3, with 7 bases lining up with TRBD2. Per germline, CDR1 SGDLS and CDR2 YYNGEE. The CDR3 contains 16 residues. The J segment lost 7 bases and the V segment lost 0 bases, leaving 11 bases of the junction unmatched. The CDR3 sequence: CASSVEGSGVWNTQYF. The CDR3 DNA follows: TGTGCCAGCAGCGTAGAGGGGAGCGGGGTATGGAATACGCAGTATTTT. Together with reference TRBV9 and TRBJ2-3, the CDR3 gives the full variable domain: DSGVTQTPKHLITATGQRVTLRCSPRSGDLSVYWYQQSLDQGLQFLIQYYNGEERAKGNILERFSAQQFPDLHSELNLSSLELGDSALYFCASSVEGSGVWNTQYFGPGTRLTVL.

A note on this clone: Other nucleotide sequences in the sample specify the same CDR3. The chain recombines TRBV4-1 with TRBJ2-7; a possible D gene is TRBD1 (6 bases). Germline lookup yields CDR1 MGHRA and CDR2 YSYEKL. This CDR3 is 13 amino acids long. Deletions cut 0 bases from V and 3 bases from J, with 6 bases between. The CDR3: CASSQDRGYEQYF. CDR3 nucleotide sequence: TGCGCCAGCAGCCAAGACAGGGGCTACGAGCAGTACTTC.

This clone has more than one count but fewer than ten. This chain joins TRBV28 and TRBJ2-3; TRBD2 matches at 8 bases. Germline assignment: CDR1 MDHEN and CDR2 SYDVKM. V lost 5 bases to trimming and J lost 2 bases; unmatched junction nucleotides: 9. The CDR3 contains 16 residues. The CDR3 DNA reads as TGTGCCAGCAGTCTGTCCAGCGGGGGCCTCACAGATACGCAGTATTTT. It codes for CASSLSSGGLTDTQYF. Variable domain in full (rest from reference TRBV28 and TRBJ2-3): DVKVTQSSRYLVKRTGEKVFLECVQDMDHENMFWYRQDPGLGLRLIYFSYDVKMKEKGDIPEGYSVSREKKERFSLILESASTNQTSMYLCASSLSSGGLTDTQYFGPGTRLTVL.

The chain joins TRBV15 to TRBJ1-2, with unresolved D. Trimming took 8 bases from V and 4 from J, leaving 14 bases between them. CDR3 size: 13 residues. From germline, CDR1 is LNHNV and CDR2 YYDKDF (reference sequence). CDR3 nucleotides: TGTGCCACCTCGCCGGCCAGGCTCTATGGCTACACCTTC. Translating gives CATSPARLYGYTF.

This clone has more than one count but fewer than ten. The gene calls are TRBV9 and TRBJ2-2, with 16 bases lining up with TRBD2. The CDR3 is 15 amino acids. Germline CDR1 SGDLS, CDR2 YYNGEE. V lost 4 bases and J lost 9; bases outside the gene matches: 3. CDR3 coding DNA: TGTGCCAGCAGCCCGGGACTAGCGGGAGGGTGGGAGCTGTTTTTT. It translates to CASSPGLAGGWELFF.

The chain employs TRBV19 and TRBJ2-5, with TRBD2 identical over 10 bases. The trim removed 2 bases at V and 11 bases at J, leaving 11 bases unmatched. This CDR3 region has 15 residues. Germline assignment: CDR1 LNHDA and CDR2 SQIVND (reference sequence). The CDR3 protein is CASSISLAGVIEQYF. The CDR3 bases are TGTGCCAGTAGTATAAGCCTAGCGGGAGTAATAGAGCAGTACTTC.

This clone was observed a single time. V and J are TRBV7-6 and TRBJ2-2; D is unresolved. V gave up 6 bases and J gave up 4 bases, with 3 bases separating them. The length of the CDR3 is 11 residues. Germline V gene data show CDR1 as SGHVS and CDR2 as FNYEAQ. The CDR3 protein is CASSRTGELFF. CDR3 nucleotide sequence: TGTGCCAGCAGTCGCACCGGGGAGCTGTTTTTT. The full variable domain, rest sourced from reference TRBV7-6 and TRBJ2-2, is GAGVSQSPRYKVTKRGQDVALRCDPISGHVSLYWYRQALGQGPEFLTYFNYEAQQDKSGLPNDRFSAERPEGSISTLTIQRTEQRDSAMYRCASSRTGELFFGEGSRLTVL.